The rows below give T cell receptor beta chains drawn from one sample of a study of cytomegalovirus exposure and HLA in healthy donors. TCRdb's table, derived via immunoSEQ multiplex PCR, lists solely in-frame clones and lacks some. The profile covers about 200,000 clones, with about 79% appearing a single time and less than 2% taken by the ten largest. The sample was PBMCs. Source of these receptors: a male donor in good health and CMV-seronegative. Both conserved end residues are part of each CDR3. A D gene is named only where the DNA matches it firmly. Size tells how often a clone was seen (once, few, many) or the class of an expanded clone, and some rows leave it out.

D gene: TRBD1
clone size: few
V gene: TRBV27
J gene: TRBJ2-5
CDR3 protein: CASSLLNRGGAETQYF
CDR3 DNA: TGTGCCAGCAGTTTATTAAACAGGGGTGGAGCAGAGACCCAGTACTTC

D gene: -
clone size: -
V gene: TRBV4-1
J gene: TRBJ2-1
CDR3 protein: CASSSPTDSSYNEQFF
CDR3 DNA: TGCGCCAGCAGCTCACCGACTGACAGCTCCTACAATGAGCAGTTCTTC

D gene: -
clone size: -
V gene: TRBV9
J gene: TRBJ2-5
CDR3 protein: CASSVGGGASETQYF
CDR3 DNA: TGTGCCAGCAGCGTAGGGGGCGGGGCCTCAGAGACCCAGTACTTC

D gene: TRBD1
clone size: -
V gene: TRBV28
J gene: TRBJ2-7
CDR3 protein: CASGQWGTAYEQYF
CDR3 DNA: TGTGCCAGCGGACAGTGGGGGACAGCCTACGAGCAGTACTTC

D gene: -
clone size: -
V gene: TRBV6-6
J gene: TRBJ1-2
CDR3 protein: CASSYVQDNYGYTF
CDR3 DNA: TGTGCCAGCAGTTACGTACAGGACAACTATGGCTACACCTTC

D gene: -
clone size: once
V gene: TRBV6-6
J gene: TRBJ2-7
CDR3 protein: CASSYGAASYEQYF
CDR3 DNA: TGTGCCAGCAGTTACGGTGCGGCCTCCTACGAGCAGTACTTC

D gene: -
clone size: -
V gene: TRBV6-4
J gene: TRBJ2-7
CDR3 protein: CASCGSFEQYF
CDR3 DNA: TGTGCCAGCTGTGGGAGTTTCGAGCAGTACTTC

D gene: TRBD1
clone size: -
V gene: TRBV7-9
J gene: TRBJ2-7
CDR3 protein: CASSPGQLYEQYF
CDR3 DNA: TGTGCCAGCAGCCCGGGACAGCTCTACGAGCAGTACTTC

D gene: TRBD1
clone size: -
V gene: TRBV10-3
J gene: TRBJ1-4
CDR3 protein: CAIRSGQGEKLFF
CDR3 DNA: TGTGCCATCAGATCGGGACAGGGTGAAAAACTGTTTTTT

D gene: -
clone size: -
V gene: TRBV7-3
J gene: TRBJ1-6
CDR3 protein: CASSSLGGYDSPLHF
CDR3 DNA: TGTGCCAGCAGCTCCCTGGGGGGGTATGATTCACCCCTCCACTTT

D gene: -
clone size: once
V gene: TRBV6-5
J gene: TRBJ2-7
CDR3 protein: CASSRTWSYEQYF
CDR3 DNA: TGTGCCAGCAGTCGGACATGGAGCTACGAGCAGTACTTC

D gene: -
clone size: -
V gene: TRBV27
J gene: TRBJ2-3
CDR3 protein: CASSPLGGGLNTQYF
CDR3 DNA: TGTGCCAGCAGTCCCTTAGGGGGAGGGCTAAATACGCAGTATTTT

D gene: -
clone size: -
V gene: TRBV5-5
J gene: TRBJ2-3
CDR3 protein: CASSLETSSDTQYF
CDR3 DNA: TGTGCCAGCAGCTTAGAAACTAGCTCAGATACGCAGTATTTT

D gene: -
clone size: -
V gene: TRBV19
J gene: TRBJ1-1
CDR3 protein: CASSDSRLPEAFF
CDR3 DNA: TGTGCCAGTTCGGACAGCCGTCTACCTGAAGCTTTCTTT

D gene: -
clone size: -
V gene: TRBV18
J gene: TRBJ2-7
CDR3 protein: CASSPRVDVYEQYF
CDR3 DNA: TGTGCCAGCTCACCGAGGGTAGACGTCTACGAGCAGTACTTC

D gene: TRBD2
clone size: -
V gene: TRBV27
J gene: TRBJ2-5
CDR3 protein: CASSRTSGGRETQYF
CDR3 DNA: TGTGCCAGCAGCCGGACTAGCGGGGGTAGAGAGACCCAGTACTTC

D gene: -
clone size: -
V gene: TRBV20-1
J gene: TRBJ1-5
CDR3 protein: CSALGGQPQHF
CDR3 DNA: TGCAGTGCCCTGGGCGGGCAGCCCCAGCATTTT

D gene: TRBD1
clone size: -
V gene: TRBV28
J gene: TRBJ1-2
CDR3 protein: CASSSGQVQRIHGYTF
CDR3 DNA: TGTGCCAGCAGTTCTGGACAGGTCCAAAGGATCCATGGCTACACCTTC

D gene: TRBD1
clone size: -
V gene: TRBV5-4
J gene: TRBJ1-1
CDR3 protein: CASSSDRARGDTEAFF
CDR3 DNA: TGTGCCAGCAGTTCTGACAGGGCTCGAGGGGACACTGAAGCTTTCTTT

D gene: TRBD1
clone size: -
V gene: TRBV29-1
J gene: TRBJ2-2
CDR3 protein: CSARKGAIGELFF
CDR3 DNA: TGCAGCGCAAGAAAGGGGGCTATCGGGGAGCTGTTTTTT

D gene: -
clone size: -
V gene: TRBV10-1
J gene: TRBJ2-7
CDR3 protein: CASSEESGDGSYEQYF
CDR3 DNA: TGCGCCAGCAGTGAGGAATCAGGGGACGGTTCCTACGAGCAGTACTTC

D gene: TRBD1
clone size: few
V gene: TRBV6-5
J gene: TRBJ1-1
CDR3 protein: CASSYFGQANTEAFF
CDR3 DNA: TGTGCCAGCAGTTACTTTGGACAGGCAAACACTGAAGCTTTCTTT

D gene: -
clone size: -
V gene: TRBV5-6
J gene: TRBJ2-1
CDR3 protein: CASSLRSGNEQFF
CDR3 DNA: TGTGCCAGCAGCTTGCGATCCGGTAATGAGCAGTTCTTC

D gene: TRBD2
clone size: few
V gene: TRBV6-4
J gene: TRBJ2-3
CDR3 protein: CASSDGTSGSTDTQYF
CDR3 DNA: TGTGCCAGCAGTGACGGGACTAGCGGGAGCACAGATACGCAGTATTTT

D gene: -
clone size: -
V gene: TRBV5-5
J gene: TRBJ1-6
CDR3 protein: CASRTGGQPLNSPLHF
CDR3 DNA: TGTGCCAGCAGAACCGGAGGGCAGCCCCTTAATTCACCCCTCCACTTT

D gene: -
clone size: once
V gene: TRBV18
J gene: TRBJ2-1
CDR3 protein: CASSLLDSPSSYNEQFF
CDR3 DNA: TGTGCCAGCTCACTCCTCGACAGCCCTTCGTCCTACAATGAGCAGTTCTTC

D gene: -
clone size: -
V gene: TRBV9
J gene: TRBJ2-1
CDR3 protein: CASSPQRGGTYNEQFF
CDR3 DNA: TGTGCCAGCAGCCCCCAGAGGGGGGGGACCTACAATGAGCAGTTCTTC

D gene: -
clone size: once
V gene: TRBV7-8
J gene: TRBJ2-2
CDR3 protein: CASSLDGAGGTTGELFF
CDR3 DNA: TGTGCCAGCAGCTTAGATGGGGCTGGAGGGACCACCGGGGAGCTGTTTTTT

D gene: -
clone size: -
V gene: TRBV7-9
J gene: TRBJ1-5
CDR3 protein: CASSPGGTLSNQPQHF
CDR3 DNA: TGTGCCAGCAGCCCGGGGGGTACTCTTTCCAATCAGCCCCAGCATTTT

D gene: TRBD1
clone size: -
V gene: TRBV4-3
J gene: TRBJ2-7
CDR3 protein: CASSQERQGSYEQYF
CDR3 DNA: TGCGCCAGCAGCCAAGAAAGACAGGGATCCTACGAGCAGTACTTC

D gene: -
clone size: -
V gene: TRBV7-2
J gene: TRBJ1-1
CDR3 protein: CASSLLGGTEAFF
CDR3 DNA: TGTGCCAGCTCCTTATTAGGGGGAACTGAAGCTTTCTTT

D gene: -
clone size: -
V gene: TRBV6-1
J gene: TRBJ1-1
CDR3 protein: CASGLGLNTEAFF
CDR3 DNA: TGTGCCAGCGGGTTGGGGCTCAACACTGAAGCTTTCTTT

D gene: -
clone size: -
V gene: TRBV11-2
J gene: TRBJ2-7
CDR3 protein: CASSPRAGWRVGEQYF
CDR3 DNA: TGTGCCAGCAGCCCCCGGGCAGGGTGGCGCGTTGGCGAGCAGTACTTC

D gene: TRBD2
clone size: -
V gene: TRBV7-3
J gene: TRBJ2-1
CDR3 protein: CASSLRLAGLDEQFF
CDR3 DNA: TGTGCCAGCAGCTTGAGACTAGCGGGGTTGGATGAGCAGTTCTTC

D gene: TRBD1
clone size: -
V gene: TRBV12-5
J gene: TRBJ2-1
CDR3 protein: CASVDRDRGPYNEQFF
CDR3 DNA: TGTGCTAGTGTCGATAGGGACAGGGGCCCTTACAATGAGCAGTTCTTC

D gene: -
clone size: -
V gene: TRBV9
J gene: TRBJ2-3
CDR3 protein: CASSEQTTTDTQYF
CDR3 DNA: TGTGCCAGCAGCGAACAAACAACCACAGATACGCAGTATTTT

D gene: -
clone size: -
V gene: TRBV21-1
J gene: TRBJ1-1
CDR3 protein: CASSKEMVALNTEAFF
CDR3 DNA: TGTGCCAGCAGCAAAGAGATGGTGGCTTTGAACACTGAAGCTTTCTTT

D gene: -
clone size: -
V gene: TRBV7-9
J gene: TRBJ2-1
CDR3 protein: CASSLDRMNEQFF
CDR3 DNA: TGTGCCAGCAGCCTCGATAGAATGAATGAGCAGTTCTTC

D gene: TRBD1
clone size: -
V gene: TRBV5-4
J gene: TRBJ2-5
CDR3 protein: CASSTTGEWETQYF
CDR3 DNA: TGTGCCAGCAGCACGACAGGGGAGTGGGAGACCCAGTACTTC

D gene: -
clone size: few
V gene: TRBV7-3
J gene: TRBJ2-3
CDR3 protein: CASSLNPADTQYF
CDR3 DNA: TGTGCCAGCAGCTTAAATCCGGCAGATACGCAGTATTTT

D gene: -
clone size: -
V gene: TRBV27
J gene: TRBJ2-7
CDR3 protein: CASSSLMQVALTNEQYF
CDR3 DNA: TGTGCCAGCAGTTCCCTTATGCAGGTGGCCTTGACGAACGAGCAGTACTTC

D gene: TRBD1
clone size: -
V gene: TRBV2
J gene: TRBJ2-7
CDR3 protein: CASRRGTGGSYEQYF
CDR3 DNA: TGTGCCAGCAGAAGGGGGACAGGGGGAAGCTACGAGCAGTACTTC

D gene: -
clone size: few
V gene: TRBV27
J gene: TRBJ2-7
CDR3 protein: CASSFSRDSREQYF
CDR3 DNA: TGTGCCAGCAGTTTCAGCAGGGACTCTAGGGAGCAGTACTTC

D gene: -
clone size: once
V gene: TRBV27
J gene: TRBJ1-2
CDR3 protein: CASSLRDTNYGYTF
CDR3 DNA: TGTGCCAGCAGTTTACGAGACACTAACTATGGCTACACCTTC